The 20 T cell receptor beta chains in this list originate from one sample, sequenced in a study of blood T cell repertoires in COVID-19. Profiled with immunoSEQ multiplex PCR; TCRdb holds only in-frame clones, not every one. This sample carries 300,000 to 450,000 clones, roughly 86% of them seen once, and the ten largest clones take approximately 1%. Sequenced: PBMCs or T cells enriched from blood (not recorded which). Receptors were obtained from a woman aged 25 to 39 who had been exposed to COVID-19.

The chain combines TRBV21-1 with TRBJ2-4; TRBD1 is the table's D call and was not checked against the DNA. TRBV21-1 is labeled a pseudogene. CDR3 size: 15 residues. CDR3 DNA sequence: TGTGCCAGCAGCTCAGGGATAGAAACCAAAAACATTCAGTACTTC. Translated, it gives CASSSGIETKNIQYF.

The J gene is TRBJ1-6, the V gene TRBV10-3; 7 nucleotides agree with TRBD1. The germline CDR1 and CDR2 sequences are ENHRY and SYGVKD. This CDR3 region has 12 residues. CDR3 sequence reads: CAIGDSGPPLHF. The CDR3 DNA reads TGTGCAATCGGGGACAGTGGCCCGCCCCTCCACTTT.

This clone was recorded once. V usage is TRBV28 and J usage is TRBJ1-2, with a possible D match to TRBD1 (5 bases). V lost 6 bases and J 1 base, leaving 9 bases between the germline ends. The germline CDR1 and CDR2 sequences are MDHEN and SYDVKM. The CDR3 spans 13 residues. CDR3 in amino acids: CASRVDSNYGYTF. CDR3 in DNA: TGTGCCAGCAGGGTAGACAGTAACTATGGCTACACCTTC.

The chain links TRBV19 to TRBJ2-1; TRBD1 might be the D (5 bases). The CDR3 has 13 residues. Germline CDR1 LNHDA, CDR2 SQIVND (reference sequence). The V end was cut by 3 bases, the J end by 9 bases, with 12 bases between. For the CDR3, the DNA is TGTGCCAGTAGTATTACCAGGGTTGGTGAGCAGTTCTTC. It is translated as CASSITRVGEQFF. Combining the CDR3 with reference TRBV19 and TRBJ2-1 gives the whole variable domain DGGITQSPKYLFRKEGQNVTLSCEQNLNHDAMYWYRQDPGQGLRLIYYSQIVNDFQKGDIAEGYSVSREKKESFPLTVTSAQKNPTAFYLCASSITRVGEQFFGPGTRLTVL.

V and J are TRBV19 and TRBJ2-3; TRBD1 aligns across 8 bases. The trim removed 5 bases at V and 2 bases at J, leaving 21 bases unmatched. Looked up from germline, CDR1 is LNHDA and CDR2 is SQIVND (reference sequence). This CDR3 has 20 residues. The CDR3 DNA reads as TGTGCCAGTAGTCCATCCGGGACAGGTCTAGGGGGGTCCCCCACAGATACGCAGTATTTT. It yields the protein CASSPSGTGLGGSPTDTQYF.

V usage is TRBV12-3 or TRBV12-4 and J usage is TRBJ2-7; 10 bases are shared with TRBD2. Trimming took 7 bases from V and 10 from J; bases not matched to a gene: 10. The CDR3 sequence is 13 residues long. The CDR3 nucleotides read TGTGCCAGCACCGACACCCTAGCGGGAGACCAGTACTTC. Its protein product is CASTDTLAGDQYF.

This rearrangement joins TRBV3-1 (or the pseudogene TRBV3-2) to TRBJ1-5, with 11 positions matching TRBD1. CDR1 and CDR2 (germline): LGHDT, YNNKEL (reference sequence). Trimming at V came to 5 bases and at J to 7 bases, leaving 4 bases not matched to a gene. CDR3 length equals 14 residues. The CDR3 DNA reads TGTGCCAGCAGCGGGACAGGGGGGAACCAGCCCCAGCATTTT. The encoded protein is CASSGTGGNQPQHF.

As regards this clone: The sample has other DNA sequences that encode this CDR3 too. J is TRBJ1-1 and V is TRBV5-4; 9 nucleotides line up with TRBD1. Per germline, CDR1 SGHNT and CDR2 YYREEE (reference sequence). This CDR3 is 14 amino acids long. The V segment lost 4 bases and the J segment 4 bases; nucleotides outside the gene matches: 5. The CDR3 DNA is TGTGCCAGCAGCCCCCCGGACAGGGGCACTGAAGCTTTCTTT. Residues: CASSPPDRGTEAFF.

This clone was seen only once. The chain uses TRBV5-1 and TRBJ2-3; TRBD1 aligns across 7 bases. Trimming at V came to 6 bases and at J to 0 bases, leaving 4 bases not matched to a gene. The CDR3 totals 14 residues. From germline, CDR1 is SGHRS and CDR2 YFSETQ. The CDR3 sequence is CASIRDSSTDTQYF. The CDR3 DNA follows: TGCGCCAGCATCCGGGACAGCAGCACAGATACGCAGTATTTT.

The chain carries TRBV4-1 and TRBJ2-7; D is unresolved. Trimming took off 0 bases at V and 3 bases at J, with 12 bases between the two ends. Germline V gene data show CDR1 as MGHRA and CDR2 as YSYEKL. This CDR3 has 15 amino acids. CDR3 bases: TGCGCCAGCAGCCAAGAATCCCGAGGAATCTACGAGCAGTACTTC. Amino acids: CASSQESRGIYEQYF.

The gene calls are TRBV6-5 and TRBJ1-5, with a tentative D call TRBD1 (5 bases). The germline V and J ends were trimmed by 5 bases and 7 bases, with 12 bases remaining between them. The germline CDR1 and CDR2 sequences are MNHEY and SVGAGI. The CDR3 loop spans 13 amino acids. CDR3 nucleotide sequence: TGTGCCAGCAGTCCCGACAGCTTGCAGCCCCAGCATTTT. Translating it yields CASSPDSLQPQHF.

The rearrangement uses TRBV28 and TRBJ1-5; 7 bases fit TRBD1. V gave up 7 bases and J gave up 9 bases; unmatched junction bases: 12. From germline, CDR1 is MDHEN and CDR2 SYDVKM. This CDR3 spans 14 amino acids. This CDR3 reads CASTFGQALMPQHF. The CDR3, as DNA: TGTGCCAGCACCTTTGGACAGGCATTAATGCCCCAGCATTTT.

This sequence joins TRBV7-8 and TRBJ2-7; TRBD1 aligns across 12 bases. The trim removed 2 bases at V and 6 bases at J, leaving 8 bases unmatched. CDR1 is SGHVS and CDR2 is FQNEAQ in the germline V gene. The CDR3 covers 16 residues. The CDR3 is CASSLRDRGLLGEQYF. In DNA form, the CDR3 reads TGTGCCAGCAGCTTAAGGGACAGGGGGCTGCTGGGCGAGCAGTACTTC.

The CDR3 region is CASSRGTSGQRNTQYF. The CDR3 nucleotides read TGTGCCAGCAGCAGAGGGACTAGCGGACAAAGGAATACGCAGTATTTT. The chain links TRBV2 to TRBJ2-3, with TRBD2 matching over 11 bases. The V and J ends lost 6 bases and 7 bases, in that order; junction bases with no gene match: 12. CDR3 length equals 16 residues. Germline V CDR1 and CDR2: SNHLY, FYNNEI.

V gene TRBV28 combines with J gene TRBJ1-4; TRBD1 is a possible D gene (5 bases). V lost 6 bases, J lost 9 bases, and 23 bases lay in between. The germline gives CDR1 MDHEN, CDR2 SYDVKM. The CDR3 is 16 residues long. CDR3 sequence reads: CASSLPGERLMKKLFF. Written as DNA, the CDR3 is TGTGCCAGCAGCCTCCCGGGGGAACGACTAATGAAAAAACTGTTTTTT.

V gene TRBV7-9 combines with J gene TRBJ2-5; D possibly corresponds to TRBD1 (6 bases). The CDR3 runs to 14 residues. Trimming cost V 4 bases and J 9 bases, with 18 bases left between them. The germline gives CDR1 SEHNR, CDR2 FQNEAQ (reference sequence). CDR3: CASSWVGAPGAQYF. The CDR3 DNA follows: TGTGCCAGCAGCTGGGTAGGGGCCCCAGGGGCCCAGTACTTC.

The chain employs TRBV29-1 and TRBJ1-2; D not certain. The V and J ends lost 3 bases and 3 bases respectively, with 8 bases between them. The CDR3 contains 12 residues. CDR1 is SQVTM, CDR2 ANQGSEA, per germline. CDR3 sequence: CSVDAGDYGYTF. CDR3 nucleotides: TGCAGCGTTGACGCTGGAGACTATGGCTACACCTTC.

This chain joins TRBV28 and TRBJ2-7; D is perhaps TRBD2 (7 bases). Trimming shortened V by 5 bases and J by 5 bases, and 16 bases separated the two germline ends. The CDR3 covers 14 residues. The germline gives CDR1 MDHEN, CDR2 SYDVKM. In nucleotides, the CDR3 is TGTGCCAGCAGTCCACCCCCGGGGGGCAACGAGCAGTACTTC. Translating it yields CASSPPPGGNEQYF.

V is TRBV11-3 and J is TRBJ2-7, with 10 bases lining up with TRBD2. In germline, CDR1 is SGHNT, CDR2 YENEEA. Unmatched junction bases numbered 7, after V lost 0 bases and J lost 2 bases. The CDR3 spans 17 residues. The CDR3 is CASSLDLDSGRPYEQYF. As DNA, the CDR3 is TGTGCCAGCAGCTTAGATTTGGATAGCGGGAGGCCCTACGAGCAGTACTTC.

This clone has a single count. The CDR3 region has the DNA TGTGCCAGCAGTGAAACGTATGAACAGGGCGGGTACTTC. This codes for CASSETYEQGGYF. V is TRBV6-1 and J is TRBJ2-7, with a possible D match to TRBD1 (6 bases). Germline V lookup: CDR1 MNHNS, CDR2 SASEGT. Trimming cost V 2 bases and J 12 bases, with 17 bases left between them. The CDR3 is made up of 13 amino acids.